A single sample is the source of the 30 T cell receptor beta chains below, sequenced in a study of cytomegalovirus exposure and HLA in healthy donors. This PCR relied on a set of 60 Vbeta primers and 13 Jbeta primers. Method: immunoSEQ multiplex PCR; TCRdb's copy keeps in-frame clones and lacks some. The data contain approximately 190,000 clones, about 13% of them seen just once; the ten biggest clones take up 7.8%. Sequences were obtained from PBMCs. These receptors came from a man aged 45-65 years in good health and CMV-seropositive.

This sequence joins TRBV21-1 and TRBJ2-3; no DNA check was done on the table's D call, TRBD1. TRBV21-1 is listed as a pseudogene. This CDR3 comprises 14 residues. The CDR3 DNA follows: TGTGCCAGCTTCCCCAGGGCCTCCCCAGATACGCAGTATTTT. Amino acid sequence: CASFPRASPDTQYF.

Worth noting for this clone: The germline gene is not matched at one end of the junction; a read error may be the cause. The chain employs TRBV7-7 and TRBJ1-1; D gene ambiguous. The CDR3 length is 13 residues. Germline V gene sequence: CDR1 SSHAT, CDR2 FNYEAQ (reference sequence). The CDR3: CASSYSINTEAFF. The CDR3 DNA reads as TGTGCTAGCAGCTACTCAATAAACACTGAAGCTTTCTTT.

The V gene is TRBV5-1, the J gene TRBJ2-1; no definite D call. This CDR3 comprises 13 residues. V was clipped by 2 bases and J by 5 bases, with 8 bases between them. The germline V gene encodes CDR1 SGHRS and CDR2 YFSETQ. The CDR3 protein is CASSFGPDNEQFF. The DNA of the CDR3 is TGCGCCAGCAGCTTTGGGCCAGACAATGAGCAGTTCTTC.

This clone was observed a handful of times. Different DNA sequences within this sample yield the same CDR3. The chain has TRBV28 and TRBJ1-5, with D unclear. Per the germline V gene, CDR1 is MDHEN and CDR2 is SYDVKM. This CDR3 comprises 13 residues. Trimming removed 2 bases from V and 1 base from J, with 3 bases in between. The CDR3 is CASSLGSNQPQHF. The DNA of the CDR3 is TGTGCCAGCAGTTTAGGCAGCAATCAGCCCCAGCATTTT. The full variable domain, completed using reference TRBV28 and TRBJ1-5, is DVKVTQSSRYLVKRTGEKVFLECVQDMDHENMFWYRQDPGLGLRLIYFSYDVKMKEKGDIPEGYSVSREKKERFSLILESASTNQTSMYLCASSLGSNQPQHFGDGTRLSIL.

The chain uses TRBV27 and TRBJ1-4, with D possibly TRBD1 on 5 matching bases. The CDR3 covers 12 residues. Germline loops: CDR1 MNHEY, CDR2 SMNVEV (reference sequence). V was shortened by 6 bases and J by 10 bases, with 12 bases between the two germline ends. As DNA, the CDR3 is TGTGCCAGCAGCGCAGGGTGGGGAAAACTGTTTTTT. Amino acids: CASSAGWGKLFF. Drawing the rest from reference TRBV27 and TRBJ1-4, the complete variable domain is EAQVTQNPRYLITVTGKKLTVTCSQNMNHEYMSWYRQDPGLGLRQIYYSMNVEVTDKGDVPEGYKVSRKEKRNFPLILESPSPNQTSLYFCASSAGWGKLFFGSGTQLSVL.

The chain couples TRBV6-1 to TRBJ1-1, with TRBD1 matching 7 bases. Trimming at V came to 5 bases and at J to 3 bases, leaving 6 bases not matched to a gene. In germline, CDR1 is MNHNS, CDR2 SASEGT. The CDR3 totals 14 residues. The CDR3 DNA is TGTGCCAGCAGTCCGACAGGGCTCTACACTGAAGCTTTCTTT. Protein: CASSPTGLYTEAFF.

The CDR3 reads CASSAGTGAMNTEAFF. CDR3 in DNA: TGTGCCAGCAGCGCAGGGACAGGGGCCATGAACACTGAAGCTTTCTTT. V usage is TRBV7-9 and J usage is TRBJ1-1, with TRBD1 identical over 10 bases. Germline trimming cut 5 bases from V and 0 bases from J; bases unmatched to any gene: 6. The V gene's germline CDR1 is SEHNR and CDR2 FQNEAQ (reference sequence). This CDR3 spans 16 amino acids.

The CDR3 protein is CASSFFQGPDTGELFF. The CDR3 DNA follows: TGTGCCAGCAGTTTCTTCCAGGGGCCGGACACCGGGGAGCTGTTTTTT. The chain carries TRBV6-5 and TRBJ2-2; D may be TRBD1 (6 bases). V was clipped by 4 bases and J by 3 bases, with 15 bases between them. The V gene's germline CDR1 is MNHEY and CDR2 SVGAGI. This CDR3 comprises 16 residues.

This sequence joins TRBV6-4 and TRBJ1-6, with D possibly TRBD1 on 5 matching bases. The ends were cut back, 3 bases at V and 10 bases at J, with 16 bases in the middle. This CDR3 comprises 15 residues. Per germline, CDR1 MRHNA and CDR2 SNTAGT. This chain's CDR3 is CASSEGSGSGSPLHF. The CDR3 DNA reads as TGTGCCAGCAGTGAGGGCTCAGGGTCTGGGTCACCCCTCCACTTT.

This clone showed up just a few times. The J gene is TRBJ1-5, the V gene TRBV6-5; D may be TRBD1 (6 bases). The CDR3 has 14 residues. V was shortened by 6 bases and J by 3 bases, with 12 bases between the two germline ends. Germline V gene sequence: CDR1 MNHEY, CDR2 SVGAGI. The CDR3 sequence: CASRKDRLNQPQHF. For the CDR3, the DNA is TGTGCCAGCAGGAAGGACAGACTCAATCAGCCCCAGCATTTT.

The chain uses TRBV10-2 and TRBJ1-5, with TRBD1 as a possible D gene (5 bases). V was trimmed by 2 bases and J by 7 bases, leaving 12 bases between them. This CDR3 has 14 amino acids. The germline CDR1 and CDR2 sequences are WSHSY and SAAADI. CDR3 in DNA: TGCGCCAGCAGTGAGCAGGGATTGGGCCAGCCCCAGCATTTT. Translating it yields CASSEQGLGQPQHF.

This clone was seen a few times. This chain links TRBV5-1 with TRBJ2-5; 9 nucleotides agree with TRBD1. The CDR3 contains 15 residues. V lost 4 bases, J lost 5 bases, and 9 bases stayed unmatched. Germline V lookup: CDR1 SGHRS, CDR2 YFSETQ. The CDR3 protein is CASSGQGTEGETQYF. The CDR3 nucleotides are TGCGCCAGCAGCGGACAGGGGACGGAGGGGGAGACCCAGTACTTC.

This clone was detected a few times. The CDR3 region has the DNA TGTGCCAGCAGTGAAAGTGGGGACACCGCTAATGAAAAACTGTTTTTT. It specifies CASSESGDTANEKLFF. The genes are TRBV2 and TRBJ1-4; possible D gene TRBD1, 6 bases. V lost 2 bases and J 3 bases, leaving 13 bases between the germline ends. This CDR3 region has 16 residues. Germline V gene data show CDR1 as SNHLY and CDR2 as FYNNEI.

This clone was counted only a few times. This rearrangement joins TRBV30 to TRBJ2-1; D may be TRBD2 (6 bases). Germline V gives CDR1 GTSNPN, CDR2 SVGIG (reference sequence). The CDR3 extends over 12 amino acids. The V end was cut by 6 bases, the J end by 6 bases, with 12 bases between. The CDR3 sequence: CACPGLSNEQFF. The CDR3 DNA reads TGTGCCTGTCCGGGACTGAGCAATGAGCAGTTCTTC.

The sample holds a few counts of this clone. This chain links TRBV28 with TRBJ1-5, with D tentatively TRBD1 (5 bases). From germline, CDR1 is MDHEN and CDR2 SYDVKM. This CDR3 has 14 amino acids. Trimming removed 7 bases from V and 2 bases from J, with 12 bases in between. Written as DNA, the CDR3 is TGTGCCAGCAAGGCGGGGGGGGGCAATCAGCCCCAGCATTTT. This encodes CASKAGGGNQPQHF.

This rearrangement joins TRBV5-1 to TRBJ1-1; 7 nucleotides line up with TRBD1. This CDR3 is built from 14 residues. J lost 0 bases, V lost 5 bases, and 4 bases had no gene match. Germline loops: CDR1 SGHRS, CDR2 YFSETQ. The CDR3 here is CASSTGEVNTEAFF. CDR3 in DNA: TGCGCCAGCAGTACAGGGGAGGTGAACACTGAAGCTTTCTTT. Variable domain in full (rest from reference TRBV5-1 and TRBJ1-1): KAGVTQTPRYLIKTRGQQVTLSCSPISGHRSVSWYQQTPGQGLQFLFEYFSETQRNKGNFPGRFSGRQFSNSRSEMNVSTLELGDSALYLCASSTGEVNTEAFFGQGTRLTVV.

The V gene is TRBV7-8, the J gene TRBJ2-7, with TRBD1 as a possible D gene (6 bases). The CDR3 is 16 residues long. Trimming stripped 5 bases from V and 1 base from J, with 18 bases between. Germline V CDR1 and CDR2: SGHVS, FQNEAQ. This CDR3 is CASSSPQATGSYEQYV. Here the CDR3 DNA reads TGTGCCAGCAGCAGTCCGCAGGCGACAGGTTCCTACGAGCAGTACGTC.

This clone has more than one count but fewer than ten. CDR3 sequence: CASSLGPTEAFF. CDR3 sequence (DNA): TGTGCCAGCAGCTTAGGGCCCACTGAAGCTTTCTTT. The chain links TRBV11-2 to TRBJ1-1; unclear D gene. The length of the CDR3 is 12 residues. V lost 1 base and J lost 4, with 4 bases in between. Germline lookup yields CDR1 SGHAT and CDR2 FQNNGV.

The CDR3 bases are TGTGCCAGCAGCGGACACATTGACTACACCTTC. It encodes CASSGHIDYTF. The V call is TRBV28, the J call TRBJ1-2, with D perhaps matching TRBD1 (5 bases). This CDR3 has 11 residues. Germline CDR1 MDHEN, CDR2 SYDVKM. The V gene lost 6 bases and the J gene lost 10 bases, with 12 bases spanning the gap.

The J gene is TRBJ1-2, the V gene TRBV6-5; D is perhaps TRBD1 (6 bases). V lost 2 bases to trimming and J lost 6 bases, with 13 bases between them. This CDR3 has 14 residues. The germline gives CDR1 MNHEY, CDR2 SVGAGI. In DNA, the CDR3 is TGTGCCAGCAGTTACCGAGGGGGAAGGGATGGCTACACCTTC. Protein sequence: CASSYRGGRDGYTF.

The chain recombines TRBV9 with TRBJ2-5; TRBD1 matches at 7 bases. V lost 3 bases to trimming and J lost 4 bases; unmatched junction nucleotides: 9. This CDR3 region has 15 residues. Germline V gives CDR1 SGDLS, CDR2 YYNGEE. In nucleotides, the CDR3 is TGTGCCAGCAGCGGTGAGACAGGGTCCAGAGAGACCCAGTACTTC. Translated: CASSGETGSRETQYF.

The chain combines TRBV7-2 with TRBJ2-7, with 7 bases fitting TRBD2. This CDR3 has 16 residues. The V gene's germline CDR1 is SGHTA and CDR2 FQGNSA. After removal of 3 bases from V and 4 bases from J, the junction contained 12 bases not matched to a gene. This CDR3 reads CASSLNGGTAGYEQYF. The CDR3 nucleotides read TGTGCCAGCAGCTTGAACGGGGGGACGGCCGGGTACGAGCAGTACTTC.

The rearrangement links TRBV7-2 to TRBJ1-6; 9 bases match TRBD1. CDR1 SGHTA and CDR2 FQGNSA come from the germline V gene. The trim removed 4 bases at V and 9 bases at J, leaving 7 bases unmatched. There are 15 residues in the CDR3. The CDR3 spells CASSSSGQGISPLHF. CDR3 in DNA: TGTGCCAGCAGCTCGTCGGGACAGGGAATTTCACCCCTCCACTTT.

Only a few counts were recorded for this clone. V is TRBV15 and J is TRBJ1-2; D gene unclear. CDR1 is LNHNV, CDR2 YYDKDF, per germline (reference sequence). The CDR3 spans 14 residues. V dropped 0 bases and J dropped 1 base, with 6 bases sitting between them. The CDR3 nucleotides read TGTGCCACCAGCAGAGATGCCAGTAACTATGGCTACACCTTC. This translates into CATSRDASNYGYTF.

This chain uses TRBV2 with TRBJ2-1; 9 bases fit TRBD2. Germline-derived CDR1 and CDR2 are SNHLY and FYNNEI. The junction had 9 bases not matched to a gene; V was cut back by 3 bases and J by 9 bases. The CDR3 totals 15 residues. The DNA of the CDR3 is TGTGCCAGCAGTGATTGGGCTAGCGGGGCAAGTGAGCAGTTCTTC. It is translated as CASSDWASGASEQFF.

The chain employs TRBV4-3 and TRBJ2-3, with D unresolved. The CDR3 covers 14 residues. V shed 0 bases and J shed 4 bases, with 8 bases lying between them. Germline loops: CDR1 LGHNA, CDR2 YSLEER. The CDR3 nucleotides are TGCGCCAGCAGCCAAGACCCTAATTCAGATACGCAGTATTTT. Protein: CASSQDPNSDTQYF.

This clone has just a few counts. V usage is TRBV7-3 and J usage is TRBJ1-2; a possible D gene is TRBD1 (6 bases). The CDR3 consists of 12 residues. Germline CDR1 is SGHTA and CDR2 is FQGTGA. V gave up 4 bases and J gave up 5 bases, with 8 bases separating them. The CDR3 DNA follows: TGTGCCAGCAGCTCGGACAGTTATGGCTACACCTTC. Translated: CASSSDSYGYTF.

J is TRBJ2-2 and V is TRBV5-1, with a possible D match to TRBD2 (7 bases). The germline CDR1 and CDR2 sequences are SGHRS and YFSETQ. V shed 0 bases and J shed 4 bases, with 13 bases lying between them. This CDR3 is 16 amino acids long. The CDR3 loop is CASSLEGGSGTGELFF. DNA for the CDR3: TGCGCCAGCAGCTTGGAGGGGGGGAGCGGCACCGGGGAGCTGTTTTTT.

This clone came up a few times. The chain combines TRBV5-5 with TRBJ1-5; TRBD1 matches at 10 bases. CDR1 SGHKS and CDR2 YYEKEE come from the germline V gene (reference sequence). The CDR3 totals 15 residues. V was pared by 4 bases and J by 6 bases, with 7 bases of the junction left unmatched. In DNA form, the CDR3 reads TGTGCCAGCAGCCCCGGGACAGGGGTTAGTCAGCCCCAGCATTTT. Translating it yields CASSPGTGVSQPQHF.

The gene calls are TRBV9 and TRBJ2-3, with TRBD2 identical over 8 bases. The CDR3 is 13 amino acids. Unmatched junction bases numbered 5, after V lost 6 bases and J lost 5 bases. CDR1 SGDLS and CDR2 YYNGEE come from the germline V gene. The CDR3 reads CASTRGGLDTQYF. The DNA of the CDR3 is TGTGCCAGCACCCGGGGGGGTCTAGATACGCAGTATTTT.